This T cell receptor (beta chain) was sequenced in a study of blood T cell repertoires in COVID-19. Across the whole study: Samples representing acute and convalescent COVID-19 were sourced from the United States, Italy and Spain.

In the source study's methods: By means of reference gene primer amplification, nucleated cell counts were estimated. The table came from immunoSEQ multiplex PCR; TCRdb's copy has only in-frame clones and leaves some out. The V and J calls and the clone size are those of that table, but D and trimming were determined from the DNA. Of 650,000 to 800,000 clones in the sample, 70% to 90% were seen once. This clone was observed once. This clonotype originated in a woman younger than 30 with acute or convalescent COVID-19. The sequenced material came from peripheral blood.

The DNA for the CDR3 is TGTGCCTGGAGTGGAAAGGGGTACGAGCAGTACTTC. It is translated as CAWSGKGYEQYF. The rearrangement uses TRBV30 and TRBJ2-7, with a weak D call TRBD1 (5 bases). V dropped 1 base and J dropped 4 bases, with 8 bases sitting between them. This CDR3 spans 12 amino acids. The germline CDR1 and CDR2 sequences are GTSNPN and SVGIG (reference sequence).